The present entry profiles one TCR beta chain with its context. In the authors' methods: For the immunoSEQ data, sequences were junction-only without quality scores, so filtering differed. Repertoires were generated with immunoSEQ multiplex PCR, while TCRdb's copy carries only in-frame clones and drops some. V and J calls and clone size are copied from that table; D and trimming were computed from the DNA. The sample yields just over 2,000,000 clones, 90% to 95% seen once. This specimen belongs to a study of shared clonotypes between healthy human individuals. V was clipped by 4 bases and J by 4 bases, with 17 bases between them. CDR1 is SGHNT and CDR2 is YYREEE in the germline V gene (reference sequence). The CDR3 extends over 15 amino acids.

What was sequenced was naive CD4+ T cells sorted from blood. The sample's subset: CD45RA+ positively selected. The chain joins TRBV5-4 to TRBJ1-1; possible D gene TRBD1, 5 bases. The TCR originated in a man aged 18 to 29 in good health. This chain's CDR3 is CASSPAGGLGTEAFF. The DNA of the CDR3 is TGTGCCAGCAGCCCGGCGGGGGGATTGGGCACTGAAGCTTTCTTT.